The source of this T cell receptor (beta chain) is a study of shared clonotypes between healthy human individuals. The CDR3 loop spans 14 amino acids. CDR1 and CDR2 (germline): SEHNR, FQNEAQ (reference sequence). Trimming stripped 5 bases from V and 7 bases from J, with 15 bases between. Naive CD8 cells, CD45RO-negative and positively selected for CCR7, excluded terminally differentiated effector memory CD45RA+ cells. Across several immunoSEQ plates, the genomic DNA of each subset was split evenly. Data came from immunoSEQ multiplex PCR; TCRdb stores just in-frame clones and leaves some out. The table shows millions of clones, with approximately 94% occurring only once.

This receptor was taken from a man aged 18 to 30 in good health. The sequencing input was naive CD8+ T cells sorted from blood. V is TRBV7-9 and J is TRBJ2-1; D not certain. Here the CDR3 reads CASSPTTGFNEQFF. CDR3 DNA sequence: TGTGCCAGCAGCCCTACTACCGGTTTTAATGAGCAGTTCTTC.